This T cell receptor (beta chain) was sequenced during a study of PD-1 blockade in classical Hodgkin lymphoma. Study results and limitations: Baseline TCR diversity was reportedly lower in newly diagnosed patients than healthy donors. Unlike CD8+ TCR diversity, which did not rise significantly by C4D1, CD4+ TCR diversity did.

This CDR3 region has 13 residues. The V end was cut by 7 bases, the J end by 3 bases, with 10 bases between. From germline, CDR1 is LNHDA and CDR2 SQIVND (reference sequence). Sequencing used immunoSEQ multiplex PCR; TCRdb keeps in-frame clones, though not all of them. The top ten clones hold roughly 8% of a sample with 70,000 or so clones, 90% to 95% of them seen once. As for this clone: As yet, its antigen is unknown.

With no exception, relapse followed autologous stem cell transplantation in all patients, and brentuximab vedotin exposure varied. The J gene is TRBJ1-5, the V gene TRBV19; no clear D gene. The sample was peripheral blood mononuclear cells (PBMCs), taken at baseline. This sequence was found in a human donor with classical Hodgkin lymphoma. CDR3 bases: TGTGCCAGTAACCCTACCACCAATCAGCCCCAGCATTTT. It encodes CASNPTTNQPQHF.